This is a list of T cell receptor beta chains from one sample in a study of cytomegalovirus exposure and HLA in healthy donors. TCRdb's table, derived via immunoSEQ multiplex PCR, lists solely in-frame clones and lacks some. The sample has some 130,000 clones; roughly four fifths are singletons. Sequencing input: PBMCs. Every receptor here comes from a boy between 2 and 10 years old in good health and CMV-seronegative. Both conserved end residues are part of each CDR3. D genes are given only for firm matches. Clone sizes are given selectively: once, few, many, or a class where the clone is expanded.

TRBJ2-1 NA TRBV27 NA CASSLSLGAISYNEQFF TGTGCCAGCAGTTTATCCCTCGGTGCGATCTCCTACAATGAGCAGTTCTTC
TRBJ1-1 NA TRBV18 NA CASSDRLGDATEAFF TGTGCCAGCTCAGACAGGTTGGGCGACGCCACTGAAGCTTTCTTT
TRBJ1-3 NA TRBV2 NA CASSELAASGNTIYF TGTGCCAGCAGTGAATTGGCGGCCTCTGGAAACACCATATATTTT
TRBJ2-5 NA TRBV4-2 NA CASGKRTDQETQYF TGTGCCAGCGGCAAGCGGACAGACCAAGAGACCCAGTACTTC
TRBJ1-1 NA TRBV4-3 NA CASSPWGDTEAFF TGCGCCAGCAGCCCATGGGGAGACACTGAAGCTTTCTTT
TRBJ1-1 NA TRBV30 NA CAWSPRGSEAFF TGTGCCTGGAGTCCCAGAGGGAGTGAAGCTTTCTTT
TRBJ2-1 TRBD2 TRBV27 NA CASSSRLAGYNEQFF TGTGCCAGCAGTTCACGACTAGCGGGGTACAATGAGCAGTTCTTC
TRBJ2-1 NA TRBV27 NA CASSLSGNEQFF TGTGCCAGCAGTTTATCCGGCAATGAGCAGTTCTTC
TRBJ1-5 NA TRBV2 NA CASSSQGVGNQPQHF TGTGCCAGCAGTTCACAGGGAGTAGGGAATCAGCCCCAGCATTTT
TRBJ2-2 NA TRBV9 few CASSSHRGGTGELFF TGTGCCAGCAGCAGTCACAGGGGAGGCACCGGGGAGCTGTTTTTT
TRBJ1-2 NA TRBV11-2 few CASKGRTGGYTF TGTGCCAGCAAGGGTAGAACGGGAGGCTACACCTTC
TRBJ2-3 TRBD2 TRBV6-4 NA CASSASGGADTQYF TGTGCCAGCAGTGCGAGCGGGGGGGCAGATACGCAGTATTTT
TRBJ2-1 TRBD2 TRBV13 NA CASSARPGLAVLGVNEQFF TGTGCCAGCAGCGCCCGGCCGGGACTAGCGGTCCTTGGGGTGAATGAGCAGTTCTTC
TRBJ1-2 NA TRBV9 NA CASSPRAFPRGVYGYTF TGTGCCAGCAGCCCGCGGGCTTTTCCCCGGGGGGTCTATGGCTACACCTTC
TRBJ2-5 NA TRBV9 NA CASSLDSGGGKTQYF TGTGCCAGCAGCCTAGATTCGGGGGGCGGAAAGACCCAGTACTTC
TRBJ2-1 TRBD2 TRBV4-2 NA CASSQFGTSGGSNEQFF TGTGCCAGCAGCCAATTCGGGACTAGCGGGGGGAGCAATGAGCAGTTCTTC
TRBJ1-1 NA TRBV5-1 few CASNPQGSAEAFF TGCGCCAGCAATCCCCAGGGGAGCGCTGAAGCTTTCTTT
TRBJ1-2 NA TRBV7-9 NA CASSGGGYTF TGTGCCAGCAGCGGCGGGGGCTACACCTTC
TRBJ2-4 NA TRBV19 NA CASSLMSLAKNIQYF TGTGCCAGTAGTTTAATGTCGTTAGCCAAAAACATTCAGTACTTC
TRBJ1-1 NA TRBV28 NA CASSLGGTMNTEAFF TGTGCCAGCAGTTTAGGCGGCACTATGAACACTGAAGCTTTCTTT
TRBJ1-5 TRBD1 TRBV7-9 few CASSPDRGSNQPQHF TGTGCCAGCAGCCCGGACAGGGGGAGCAATCAGCCCCAGCATTTT
TRBJ2-7 NA TRBV5-1 NA CASSLASRAAFSYEQYF TGCGCCAGCAGCTTGGCCTCGAGGGCCGCCTTTAGCTACGAGCAGTACTTC
TRBJ2-3 TRBD1 TRBV6-4 NA CASSGQGGTDTQYF TGTGCCAGCAGTGGACAGGGAGGCACAGATACGCAGTATTTT
TRBJ1-1 NA TRBV6-5 NA CASSSPGGRNTEAFF TGTGCCAGCAGTTCACCCGGGGGGAGGAACACTGAAGCTTTCTTT
TRBJ2-2 TRBD2 TRBV19 NA CASTPGLAGGLNTGELFF TGTGCCAGTACCCCGGGACTAGCGGGAGGTTTGAACACCGGGGAGCTGTTTTTT
TRBJ1-5 TRBD1 TRBV6-1 NA CASSWGTGENQPQHF TGTGCCAGCAGTTGGGGGACAGGTGAAAATCAGCCCCAGCATTTT
TRBJ1-1 NA TRBV7-8 NA CASTPWLENTEAFF TGTGCCAGCACTCCCTGGTTAGAGAACACTGAAGCTTTCTTT
TRBJ1-3 TRBD1 TRBV10-3 NA CAIRQGSGPGNTIYF TGTGCCATCAGACAGGGGTCCGGGCCAGGAAACACCATATATTTT
TRBJ1-2 NA TRBV18 once CASSPGTRGAPNYGYTF TGTGCCAGCTCACCCGGGACACGAGGGGCCCCTAACTATGGCTACACCTTC